This TCR beta chain was observed in a study of T cell clonality in common variable immunodeficiency. Data came from immunoSEQ multiplex PCR; TCRdb stores just in-frame clones and leaves some out. This repertoire holds 80,000 or so clones, and none appear only once. This clone has a count of ten or more. The missing CDR3 end, 3 residues past where the read stops, is filled in from the germline J gene. Germline V gene data show CDR1 as SGHTA and CDR2 as FQGTGA. This CDR3 spans 16 amino acids. The junction had 8 bases not matched to a gene; V was cut back by 2 bases and J by 7 bases. This clonotype was sampled from a person aged 18 to 70 in good health. The specimen sequenced was peripheral blood mononuclear cells. The chain recombines TRBV7-3 with TRBJ2-1; 10 bases match TRBD2. The sequenced CDR3 bases are TGTGCCAGCAGCTTAGGGCCTAGCGGGAGTGGGAATGAG. Its protein product is CASSLGPSGSGNE. The full CDR3 protein reads CASSLGPSGSGNEQFF.